A single sample is the source of the 25 T cell receptor beta chains below, sequenced in a study of shared clonotypes between healthy human individuals. Measured with immunoSEQ multiplex PCR; TCRdb has only the in-frame clones, and not every one. The sample contains about 2 million clones, about 95% of which appear only once. Naive CD8 cells comprised CD45RO-negative, CCR7-positively selected cells, excluding terminally differentiated effector memory CD45RA+ cells. The sequencing sample was made of naive CD8+ T cells sorted from blood. These receptors were collected from a man younger than 35 in good health.

To note about this clone: Different DNA sequences within this sample yield the same CDR3. The gene calls are TRBV10-2 and TRBJ1-3; D gene uncertain. Germline values: CDR1 WSHSY, CDR2 SAAADI. The CDR3 totals 13 residues. V dropped 3 bases and J dropped 1 base, with 4 bases sitting between them. The CDR3 protein is CASSEGSGNTIYF. In DNA, the CDR3 is TGCGCCAGCAGTGAAGGGTCTGGAAACACCATATATTTT.

J is TRBJ2-5 and V is TRBV11-3; D may match TRBD1 or TRBD2 (5 bases each). Germline CDR1 reads SGHNT; CDR2 reads YENEEA. CDR3 length: 17 amino acids. V gave up 5 bases and J gave up 2 bases, with 21 bases separating them. The CDR3 DNA sequence: TGTGCCAGCAGCCCCGATAGTTACGAAGAGGGGCAAGAGACCCAGTACTTC. Protein product: CASSPDSYEEGQETQYF.

The rearrangement links TRBV6-6 to TRBJ2-7; TRBD1 aligns across 9 bases. The V gene's germline CDR1 is MNHNY and CDR2 SVGAGI (reference sequence). CDR3 length: 13 residues. Losses at the gene ends were 7 bases for V and 6 bases for J; bases not matched to a gene: 7. CDR3 DNA: TGTGCCAGCATCCGGGACAGGGTGGGCGAGCAGTACTTC. Its protein is CASIRDRVGEQYF.

V usage is TRBV4-2 and J usage is TRBJ2-5; D is perhaps TRBD2 (6 bases). CDR1 and CDR2 (germline): LGHNA, YNFKEQ. The CDR3 runs 13 residues. Trimming shortened V by 5 bases and J by 4 bases, and 11 bases separated the two germline ends. The CDR3 sequence is CASSKGGAETQYF. The CDR3 nucleotides read TGTGCCAGCAGCAAAGGAGGGGCAGAGACCCAGTACTTC.

The chain couples TRBV5-4 to TRBJ2-7; TRBD2 is a possible D gene (6 bases). Trimming pared 1 base from V and 0 bases from J, leaving 11 bases between. In germline, CDR1 is SGHNT, CDR2 YYREEE (reference sequence). The CDR3 has 15 residues. CDR3 sequence (DNA): TGTGCCAGCAGCTTGTCTGCGGGGCGCTCCTACGAGCAGTACTTC. Translation gives CASSLSAGRSYEQYF.

The chain employs TRBV6-5 and TRBJ1-2, with TRBD1 matching 7 bases. This CDR3 spans 14 amino acids. CDR1 and CDR2 from the germline V gene are MNHEY and SVGAGI. Trimming removed 4 bases from V and 4 bases from J; junction bases left unmatched: 6. In nucleotides, the CDR3 is TGTGCCAGCAGTTCGTTCGCAGGGGGCTATGGCTACACCTTC. As protein: CASSSFAGGYGYTF.

This chain uses TRBV5-6 with TRBJ2-5; possible D gene TRBD1, 6 bases. The V gene lost 3 bases and the J gene lost 0 bases, with 15 bases spanning the gap. The length of the CDR3 is 16 residues. The germline V gene has CDR1 SGHDT and CDR2 YYEEEE. This chain's CDR3 is CASSSRDTLYQETQYF. In DNA, the CDR3 is TGTGCCAGCAGCTCTCGGGACACTCTGTACCAAGAGACCCAGTACTTC.

The rearrangement joins TRBV7-9 to TRBJ2-7; 7 bases are a match to TRBD1. Germline values: CDR1 SEHNR, CDR2 FQNEAQ (reference sequence). The CDR3 contains 16 residues. V shed 5 bases and J 2 bases; nucleotides not matched to a gene: 12. The CDR3 loop is CASSPGTQGKAYEQYF. In nucleotides, the CDR3 is TGTGCCAGCAGCCCCGGTACACAGGGGAAGGCCTACGAGCAGTACTTC. Combining the CDR3 with reference TRBV7-9 and TRBJ2-7 gives the whole variable domain DTGVSQNPRHKITKRGQNVTFRCDPISEHNRLYWYRQTLGQGPEFLTYFQNEAQLEKSRLLSDRFSAERPKGSFSTLEIQRTEQGDSAMYLCASSPGTQGKAYEQYFGPGTRLTVT.

This chain joins TRBV11-2 and TRBJ2-7; D ambiguous. Germline V gene sequence: CDR1 SGHAT, CDR2 FQNNGV. CDR3 size: 11 residues. Trimming left V 6 bases short and J 3 bases short, with 6 bases between. CDR3 in DNA: TGTGCCAGCAGGTCGTACTACGAGCAGTACTTC. Its protein is CASRSYYEQYF.

V is TRBV6-6 and J is TRBJ1-5; possible D gene TRBD1, 6 bases. Germline V gives CDR1 MNHNY, CDR2 SVGAGI (reference sequence). V was pared by 7 bases and J by 0 bases, with 10 bases between. CDR3 size: 14 residues. CDR3 DNA: TGTGCCAGCACAGGGGCGATTAGCAATCAGCCCCAGCATTTT. Protein sequence: CASTGAISNQPQHF.

The J gene is TRBJ2-7, the V gene TRBV25-1; TRBD2 aligns across 8 bases. V was pared by 3 bases and J by 2 bases, with 0 bases of the junction left unmatched. The CDR3 is 13 residues long. CDR1 and CDR2 (germline): MGHDK, SYGVNS. In nucleotides, the CDR3 is TGTGCCAGCAGTGAGGGACTAGCCTACGAGCAGTACTTC. It encodes CASSEGLAYEQYF.

V and J are TRBV29-1 and TRBJ2-1; weak D call: TRBD2 (5 bases). Germline V gives CDR1 SQVTM, CDR2 ANQGSEA. The CDR3 sequence is 12 residues long. The V end was cut by 7 bases, the J end by 4 bases, with 11 bases between. CDR3 DNA: TGCAGCGGGAGGACGGAATACAATGAGCAGTTCTTC. Translating gives CSGRTEYNEQFF.

In regard to this clone: Other nucleotide sequences in the sample specify the same CDR3. The J gene is TRBJ2-5, the V gene TRBV9, with no clear D. The CDR3 extends over 12 amino acids. CDR1 and CDR2 (germline): SGDLS, YYNGEE. The germline V and J ends were trimmed by 3 bases and 2 bases, with 5 bases remaining between them. The CDR3 is CASSGGQETQYF. The CDR3 DNA reads as TGTGCCAGCAGCGGGGGTCAAGAGACCCAGTACTTC.

This clone came up once. The chain couples TRBV7-2 to TRBJ2-1; 7 bases map to TRBD2. After removal of 0 bases from V and 7 bases from J, the junction contained 3 bases not matched to a gene. This CDR3 is 14 amino acids long. Germline-derived CDR1 and CDR2 are SGHTA and FQGNSA. This CDR3 is CASSLAISGNEQFF. The DNA of the CDR3 is TGTGCCAGCAGCTTAGCGATTAGCGGGAATGAGCAGTTCTTC.

As for this clone: This sample also contains other DNA sequences that code for the same CDR3. The gene calls are TRBV7-9 and TRBJ2-7; no reliable D call. The CDR3 spans 13 residues. Trimming cost V 1 base and J 5 bases, with 9 bases left between them. Germline CDR1 reads SEHNR; CDR2 reads FQNEAQ (reference sequence). The CDR3 DNA reads as TGTGCCAGCAGCTTAGGAGGTGGAGACGAGCAGTACTTC. Its translation: CASSLGGGDEQYF.

In its sample, this clone was seen once. V is TRBV4-1 and J is TRBJ2-7; 8 positions match TRBD2. The V gene end was trimmed by 8 bases and the J gene end by 3 bases; junction bases not matched to a gene: 12. The length of the CDR3 is 15 residues. The germline gives CDR1 MGHRA, CDR2 YSYEKL. The DNA of the CDR3 is TGCGCCAGCGGGCTAGCGGGCGTTTTAAACTACGAGCAGTACTTC. Amino acids: CASGLAGVLNYEQYF.

The chain carries TRBV5-1 and TRBJ2-1, with TRBD1 matching over 7 bases. V lost 4 bases, J lost 4 bases, and 8 bases stayed unmatched. Germline-derived CDR1 and CDR2 are SGHRS and YFSETQ. The CDR3 extends over 15 amino acids. DNA of the CDR3: TGCGCCAGCAGCGCCTCCGGGACAGATTACAATGAGCAGTTCTTC. Protein product: CASSASGTDYNEQFF.

The rearrangement links TRBV4-1 to TRBJ1-2; D is undetermined. Germline-derived CDR1 and CDR2 are MGHRA and YSYEKL. V lost 4 bases and J 4 bases, leaving 22 bases between the germline ends. The CDR3 sequence is 17 residues long. The CDR3 protein is CASSPKEGTRSTYGYTF. CDR3 sequence (DNA): TGCGCCAGCAGCCCGAAAGAAGGCACACGGTCGACCTATGGCTACACCTTC.

In regard to this clone: Other nucleotide sequences from this sample produce the same CDR3. V is TRBV7-9 and J is TRBJ2-7; tentative D call: TRBD2 (6 bases). Per the germline V gene, CDR1 is SEHNR and CDR2 is FQNEAQ (reference sequence). This CDR3 region has 14 residues. The germline V and J ends were trimmed by 1 base and 4 bases, with 11 bases remaining between them. CDR3 in DNA: TGTGCCAGCAGCTTAGGGGGGACTTTTTACGAGCAGTACTTC. As protein: CASSLGGTFYEQYF. Full variable domain (missing parts from reference TRBV7-9 and TRBJ2-7): DTGVSQNPRHKITKRGQNVTFRCDPISEHNRLYWYRQTLGQGPEFLTYFQNEAQLEKSRLLSDRFSAERPKGSFSTLEIQRTEQGDSAMYLCASSLGGTFYEQYFGPGTRLTVT.

Notes on this clone: The sample carries other DNA sequences with the same CDR3. This chain connects TRBV27 to TRBJ2-5; D gene unclear. Trimming stripped 2 bases from V and 5 bases from J, with 15 bases between. CDR3 length: 15 amino acids. CDR1 and CDR2 from the germline V gene are MNHEY and SMNVEV (reference sequence). CDR3 residues: CASSLGADPRETQYF. CDR3 DNA sequence: TGTGCCAGCAGTTTAGGTGCAGACCCTAGGGAGACCCAGTACTTC.

This clone was seen a few times. The chain is built from TRBV7-8 and TRBJ1-6; the D is unclear. This CDR3 spans 13 amino acids. V lost 1 base, J lost 9 bases, and 7 bases lay in between. CDR1 and CDR2 (germline): SGHVS, FQNEAQ. The DNA for the CDR3 is TGTGCCAGCAGCTTAGGGCCAGGTTCACCCCTCCACTTT. Its translation: CASSLGPGSPLHF.

As concerns this clone: This same CDR3 is encoded by further DNA sequences in the sample. DNA of the CDR3: TGCGCCAGCAGGGTAGGCTCTGGAAACACCATATATTTT. Encoded protein: CASRVGSGNTIYF. J is TRBJ1-3 and V is TRBV5-1; D unclear. Germline CDR1 and CDR2: SGHRS and YFSETQ. The CDR3 loop spans 13 amino acids. Trimming took 5 bases from V and 0 from J, leaving 6 bases between them.

The chain is built from TRBV6-7 and TRBJ1-4; D not resolved. TRBV6-7 is noted as an ORF with a role that remains uncertain. This CDR3 spans 16 amino acids. Deletions cut 11 bases from V and 7 bases from J, with 26 bases between. The DNA for the CDR3 is TGTGCCGGGAGGCAAGTGGTTCATAGTGATGTTGAAAAACTGTTTTTT. Encoded protein: CAGRQVVHSDVEKLFF.

V gene TRBV15 combines with J gene TRBJ2-2; 9 bases are shared with TRBD2. CDR1 is LNHNV and CDR2 is YYDKDF in the germline V gene (reference sequence). Trimming cost V 0 bases and J 4 bases; bases outside gene matches: 6. The CDR3 totals 17 residues. The CDR3 sequence: CATSRDRASGITGELFF. In nucleotides, the CDR3 is TGTGCCACCAGCAGAGATAGGGCTAGCGGGATCACCGGGGAGCTGTTTTTT.

The chain has TRBV4-1 and TRBJ2-2; D is ambiguous. The V gene's germline CDR1 is MGHRA and CDR2 YSYEKL. V lost 2 bases to trimming and J lost 8 bases, with 12 bases between them. The CDR3 is 14 residues long. The CDR3 loop reads CASSQSEIGGELFF. The CDR3 DNA reads as TGCGCCAGCAGCCAATCCGAAATTGGGGGGGAGCTGTTTTTT.